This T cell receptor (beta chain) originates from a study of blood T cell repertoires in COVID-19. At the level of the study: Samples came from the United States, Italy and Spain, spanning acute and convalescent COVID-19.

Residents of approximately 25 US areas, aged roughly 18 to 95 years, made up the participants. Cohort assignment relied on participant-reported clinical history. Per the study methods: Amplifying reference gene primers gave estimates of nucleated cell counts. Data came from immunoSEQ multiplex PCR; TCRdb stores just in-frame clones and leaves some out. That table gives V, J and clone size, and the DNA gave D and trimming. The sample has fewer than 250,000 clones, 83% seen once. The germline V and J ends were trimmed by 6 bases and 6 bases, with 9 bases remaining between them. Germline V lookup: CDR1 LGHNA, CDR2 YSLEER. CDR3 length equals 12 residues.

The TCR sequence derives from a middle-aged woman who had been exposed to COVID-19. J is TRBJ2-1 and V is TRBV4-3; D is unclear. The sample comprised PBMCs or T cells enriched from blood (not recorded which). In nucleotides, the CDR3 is TGCGCCAGCAGTGGTCCCAGCAATGAGCAGTTCTTC. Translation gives CASSGPSNEQFF.